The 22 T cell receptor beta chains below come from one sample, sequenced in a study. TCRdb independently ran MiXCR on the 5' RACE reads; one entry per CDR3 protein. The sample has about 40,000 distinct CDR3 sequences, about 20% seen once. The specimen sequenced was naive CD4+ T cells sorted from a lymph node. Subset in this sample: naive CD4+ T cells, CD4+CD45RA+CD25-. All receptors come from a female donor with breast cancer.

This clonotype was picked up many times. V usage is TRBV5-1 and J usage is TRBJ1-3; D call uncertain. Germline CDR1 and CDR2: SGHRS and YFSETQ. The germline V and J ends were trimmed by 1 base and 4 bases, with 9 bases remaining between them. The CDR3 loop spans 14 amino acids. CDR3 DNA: TGCGCCAGCAGCTTGCCGGATGCAGGAAACACCATATATTTT. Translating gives CASSLPDAGNTIYF.

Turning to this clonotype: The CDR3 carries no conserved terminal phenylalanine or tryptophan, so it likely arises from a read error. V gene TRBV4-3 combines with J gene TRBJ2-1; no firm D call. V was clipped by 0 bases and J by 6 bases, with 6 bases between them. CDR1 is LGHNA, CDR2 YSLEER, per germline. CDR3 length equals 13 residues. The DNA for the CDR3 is TGCGCCAGCAGCCAAGAGCGAGCCAATGAGCAGTTCTAC. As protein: CASSQERANEQFY.

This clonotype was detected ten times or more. CDR3 DNA: TGTGCCAGCAGCCGGACCGCCTATTATGAAAAACTGTTTTTT. It specifies CASSRTAYYEKLFF. The V call is TRBV6-5, the J call TRBJ1-4, with D uncertain. Germline V gene lookup returns CDR1 MNHEY and CDR2 SVGAGI. The CDR3 sequence is 14 residues long. V lost 6 bases and J lost 6, with 14 bases in between.

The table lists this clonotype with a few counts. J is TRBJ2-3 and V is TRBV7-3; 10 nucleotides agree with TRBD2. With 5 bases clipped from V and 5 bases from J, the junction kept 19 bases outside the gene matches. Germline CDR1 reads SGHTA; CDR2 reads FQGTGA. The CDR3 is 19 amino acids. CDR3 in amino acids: CASSQYPPTLAGAGDTQYF. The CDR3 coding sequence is TGTGCCAGCAGCCAGTATCCACCGACCCTAGCGGGAGCTGGAGATACGCAGTATTTT.

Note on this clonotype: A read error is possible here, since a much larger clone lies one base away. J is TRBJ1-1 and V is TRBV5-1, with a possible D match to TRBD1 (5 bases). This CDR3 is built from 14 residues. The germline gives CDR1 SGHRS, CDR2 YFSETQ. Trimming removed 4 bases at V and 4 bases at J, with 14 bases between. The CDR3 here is CASSAGPVSTEAFF. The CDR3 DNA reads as TGCGCCAGCAGCGCGGGACCGGTGAGCACTGAAGCTTTCTTT.

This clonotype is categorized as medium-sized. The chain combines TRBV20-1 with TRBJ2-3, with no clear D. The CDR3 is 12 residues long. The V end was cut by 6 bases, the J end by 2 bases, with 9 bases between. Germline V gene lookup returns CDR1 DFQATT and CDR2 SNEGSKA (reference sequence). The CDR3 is CSAKLDTDTQYF. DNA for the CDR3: TGCAGTGCCAAATTAGACACAGATACGCAGTATTTT.

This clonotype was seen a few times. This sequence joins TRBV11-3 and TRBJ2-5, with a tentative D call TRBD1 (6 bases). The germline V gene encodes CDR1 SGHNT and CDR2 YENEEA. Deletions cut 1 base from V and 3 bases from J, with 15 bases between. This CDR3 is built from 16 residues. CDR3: CASSLVYREGEETQYF. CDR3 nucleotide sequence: TGTGCCAGCAGCTTAGTCTACAGGGAAGGGGAAGAGACCCAGTACTTC. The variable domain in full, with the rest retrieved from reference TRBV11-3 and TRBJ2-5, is EAGVVQSPRYKIIEKKQPVAFWCNPISGHNTLYWYLQNLGQGPELLIRYENEEAVDDSQLPKDRFSAERLKGVDSTLKIQPAELGDSAVYLCASSLVYREGEETQYFGPGTRLLVL.

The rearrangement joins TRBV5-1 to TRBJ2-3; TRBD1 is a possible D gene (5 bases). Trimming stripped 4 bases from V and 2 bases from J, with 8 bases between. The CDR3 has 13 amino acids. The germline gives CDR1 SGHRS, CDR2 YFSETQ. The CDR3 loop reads CASSADITDTQYF. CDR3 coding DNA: TGCGCCAGCAGCGCGGACATCACAGATACGCAGTATTTT.

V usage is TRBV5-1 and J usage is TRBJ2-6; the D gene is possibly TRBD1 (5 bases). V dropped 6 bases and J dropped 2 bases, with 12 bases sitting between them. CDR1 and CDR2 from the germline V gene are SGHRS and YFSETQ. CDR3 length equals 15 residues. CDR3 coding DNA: TGCGCCAGCAACATAGGGGCTACTGGGGCCAACGTCCTGACTTTC. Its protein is CASNIGATGANVLTF. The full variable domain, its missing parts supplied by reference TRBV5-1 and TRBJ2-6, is KAGVTQTPRYLIKTRGQQVTLSCSPISGHRSVSWYQQTPGQGLQFLFEYFSETQRNKGNFPGRFSGRQFSNSRSEMNVSTLELGDSALYLCASNIGATGANVLTFGAGSRLTVL.

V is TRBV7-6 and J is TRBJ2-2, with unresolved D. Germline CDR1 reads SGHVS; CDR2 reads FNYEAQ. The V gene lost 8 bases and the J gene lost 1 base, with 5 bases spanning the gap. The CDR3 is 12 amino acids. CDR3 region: CASPENTGELFF. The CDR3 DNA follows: TGTGCCAGCCCTGAGAACACCGGGGAGCTGTTTTTT.

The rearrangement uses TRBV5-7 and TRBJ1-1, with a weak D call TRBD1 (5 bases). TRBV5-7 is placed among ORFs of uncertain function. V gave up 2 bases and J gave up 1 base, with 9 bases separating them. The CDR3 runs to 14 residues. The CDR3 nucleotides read TGTGCCAGCAGCTTAGACAGTCGGAACACTGAAGCTTTCTTT. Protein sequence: CASSLDSRNTEAFF.

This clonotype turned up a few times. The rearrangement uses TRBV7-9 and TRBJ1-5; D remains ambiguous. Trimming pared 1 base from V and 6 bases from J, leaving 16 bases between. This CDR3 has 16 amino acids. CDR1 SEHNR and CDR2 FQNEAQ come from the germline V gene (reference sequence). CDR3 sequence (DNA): TGTGCCAGCAGCTTAGTGGCAGGTTATGGTATTCAGCCCCAGCATTTT. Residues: CASSLVAGYGIQPQHF.

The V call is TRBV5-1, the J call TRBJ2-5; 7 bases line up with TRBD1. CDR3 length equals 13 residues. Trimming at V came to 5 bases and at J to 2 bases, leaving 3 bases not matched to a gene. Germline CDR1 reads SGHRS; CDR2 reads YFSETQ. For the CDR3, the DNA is TGCGCCAGCAGGAGGGACAGACAAGAGACCCAGTACTTC. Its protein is CASRRDRQETQYF.

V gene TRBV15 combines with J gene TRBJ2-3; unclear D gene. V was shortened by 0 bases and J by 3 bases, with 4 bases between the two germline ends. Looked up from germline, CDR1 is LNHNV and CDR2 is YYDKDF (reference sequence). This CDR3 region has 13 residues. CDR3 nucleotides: TGTGCCACCAGCAGAGAGATGACAGATACGCAGTATTTT. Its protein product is CATSREMTDTQYF.

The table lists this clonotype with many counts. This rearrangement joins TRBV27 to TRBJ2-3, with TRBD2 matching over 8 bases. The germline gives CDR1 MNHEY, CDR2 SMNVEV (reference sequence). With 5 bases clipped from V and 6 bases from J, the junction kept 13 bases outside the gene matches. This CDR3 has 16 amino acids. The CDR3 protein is CASSRDSGIKADTQYF. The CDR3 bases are TGTGCCAGCAGTCGGGATAGCGGGATAAAAGCGGATACGCAGTATTTT.

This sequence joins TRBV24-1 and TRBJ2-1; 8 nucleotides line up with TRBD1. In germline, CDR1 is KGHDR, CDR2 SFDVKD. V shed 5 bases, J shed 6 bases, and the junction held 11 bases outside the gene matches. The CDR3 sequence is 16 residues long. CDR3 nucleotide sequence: TGTGCCACCAGTGTAAAGGACAGGGCTAATGGCAATGAGCAGTTCTTC. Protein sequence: CATSVKDRANGNEQFF.

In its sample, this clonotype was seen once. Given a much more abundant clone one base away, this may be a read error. This chain's CDR3 is CGVDGLAGSSTDTQYF. CDR3 coding DNA: TGCGGCGTTGATGGTCTGGCGGGGTCTAGCACAGATACGCAGTATTTT. This chain links TRBV29-1 with TRBJ2-3; tentative D call: TRBD2 (6 bases). This CDR3 comprises 16 residues. The germline gives CDR1 SQVTM, CDR2 ANQGSEA.

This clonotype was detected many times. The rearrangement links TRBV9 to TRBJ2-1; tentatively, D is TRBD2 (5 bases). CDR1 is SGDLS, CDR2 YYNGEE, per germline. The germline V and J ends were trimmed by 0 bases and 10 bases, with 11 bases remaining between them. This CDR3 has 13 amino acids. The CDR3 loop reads CASSVDFSGEQFF. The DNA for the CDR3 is TGTGCCAGCAGCGTAGACTTCTCGGGGGAGCAGTTCTTC.

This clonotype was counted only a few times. The CDR3 region is CASSPLDGDISYEQYF. The CDR3 DNA sequence: TGTGCCAGCAGCCCCCTTGATGGGGACATCTCCTACGAGCAGTACTTC. The J gene is TRBJ2-7, the V gene TRBV12-3 or TRBV12-4; a possible D gene is TRBD1 (6 bases). The CDR3 spans 16 residues. V was cut by 6 bases and J by 0 bases, with 18 bases left in between.

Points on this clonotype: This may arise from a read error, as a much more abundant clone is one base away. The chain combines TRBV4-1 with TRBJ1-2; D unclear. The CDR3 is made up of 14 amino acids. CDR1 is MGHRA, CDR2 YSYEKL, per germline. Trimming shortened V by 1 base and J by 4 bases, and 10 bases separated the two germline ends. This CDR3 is CASSQGDEGYGYTF. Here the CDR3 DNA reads TGCGCCAGCAGCCAAGGAGATGAGGGCTATGGCTACACCTTC.

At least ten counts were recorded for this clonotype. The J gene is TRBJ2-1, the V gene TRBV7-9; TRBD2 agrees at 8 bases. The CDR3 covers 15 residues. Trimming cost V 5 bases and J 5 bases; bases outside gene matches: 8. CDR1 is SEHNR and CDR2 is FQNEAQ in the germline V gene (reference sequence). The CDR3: CASSVPGLGNNEQFF. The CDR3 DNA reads TGTGCCAGCAGCGTCCCGGGACTAGGGAACAATGAGCAGTTCTTC.

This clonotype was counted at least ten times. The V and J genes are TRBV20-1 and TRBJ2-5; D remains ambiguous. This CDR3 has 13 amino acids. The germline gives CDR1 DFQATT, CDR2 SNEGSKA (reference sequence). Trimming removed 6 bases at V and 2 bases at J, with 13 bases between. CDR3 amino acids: CSAEYQNQETQYF. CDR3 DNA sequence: TGCAGTGCCGAGTATCAGAATCAAGAGACCCAGTACTTC.